This T cell receptor (beta chain) was sequenced during a study of T cells in Graves' hyperthyroidism and ophthalmopathy. As concerns this clonotype: Compared with germline, one end of the junction differs, possibly owing to a read error.

Amplification yielded TCR beta CDR3 regions, with RNA transcripts as the source. The HTBI primer set was used in a first-round RT-PCR of the TCR CDR3. TCRdb passed the multiplex PCR reads through MiXCR, listing each CDR3 protein once. The sample shows over 400,000 distinct CDR3 sequences, under 15% of them seen only once. This CDR3 spans 16 amino acids. Germline V lookup: CDR1 LGHDT, CDR2 YNNKEL (reference sequence). This receptor was identified in a man between 18 and 29 years old with Graves' ophthalmopathy. Specimen: blood. V gene TRBV3-1 combines with J gene TRBJ2-5; 7 bases line up with TRBD2. For the CDR3, the DNA is TGTGTCAGCAGCCGCCGGGGTAGCGGGTTTCAAGAGACCCAGTACTTC. Translation gives CVSSRRGSGFQETQYF.